The source of this T cell receptor beta chain is a study of shared clonotypes between healthy human individuals. Trimming removed 4 bases from V and 4 bases from J; junction bases left unmatched: 10. The CDR3 has 16 amino acids. Germline-derived CDR1 and CDR2 are SGDLS and YYNGEE. Clones were read by immunoSEQ multiplex PCR, and TCRdb kept only the in-frame ones, dropping some. The table records 2 million to 2.5 million clones, 93% of them present only once. The naive CD8 fraction comprised CD45RO-negative cells positively selected for CCR7 and excluded terminally differentiated effector memory CD45RA+ cells.

The sequenced sample was naive CD8+ T cells from PBMCs. This chain connects TRBV9 to TRBJ2-4, with 8 nucleotides matching TRBD2. The sequence was obtained from a man aged 18 to 30 in good health. Some clones in this sample may be carry-over from other donors' samples. CDR3 sequence (DNA): TGTGCCAGCAGCCAAAATACTGAGCGGGGGAAAAACATTCAGTACTTC. This sequence encodes CASSQNTERGKNIQYF.